These 32 T cell receptor beta chains were sequenced from one sample in a study of T cells in Graves' hyperthyroidism and ophthalmopathy. There were TCR beta CDR3 regions amplified from RNA transcripts. A first-round RT-PCR of the TCR CDR3 used the HTBI primer set. One entry per CDR3 protein, called by TCRdb with MiXCR from the multiplex PCR reads. The table lists about 400,000 distinct CDR3 sequences, 12% to 15% of them singletons. Sequencing used blood. These receptor sequences come from a woman aged 55-69 years with Graves' ophthalmopathy.

This clonotype was counted only a few times. The V call is TRBV20-1, the J call TRBJ2-3, with 13 bases matching TRBD2. Germline CDR1 DFQATT, CDR2 SNEGSKA (reference sequence). The length of the CDR3 is 14 residues. Trimming took 6 bases from V and 4 from J; bases not matched to a gene: 4. The CDR3: CSATGLAGPDTQYF. The CDR3 DNA reads as TGCAGTGCAACGGGACTAGCGGGACCAGATACGCAGTATTTT.

This clonotype was observed at least ten times. V and J are TRBV13 and TRBJ2-3, with D possibly TRBD2 on 6 matching bases. Germline loops: CDR1 PRHDT, CDR2 FYEKMQ (reference sequence). V was pared by 0 bases and J by 7 bases, with 14 bases between. This CDR3 has 15 residues. The DNA of the CDR3 is TGTGCCAGCAGCTTAGGACGGGAGAGTCGAAATACGCAGTATTTT. This encodes CASSLGRESRNTQYF. The full variable domain, completed using reference TRBV13 and TRBJ2-3, is AAGVIQSPRHLIKEKRETATLKCYPIPRHDTVYWYQQGPGQDPQFLISFYEKMQSDKGSIPDRFSAQQFSDYHSELNMSSLELGDSALYFCASSLGRESRNTQYFGPGTRLTVL.

The chain joins TRBV9 to TRBJ2-1, with D possibly matching TRBD2 (6 bases). Germline loops: CDR1 SGDLS, CDR2 YYNGEE. This CDR3 comprises 13 residues. V shed 10 bases and J shed 8 bases, with 19 bases lying between them. CDR3: CAAGASDGDEQFF. The CDR3 region has the DNA TGTGCCGCCGGGGCTAGCGATGGGGATGAGCAGTTCTTC.

This clonotype was recorded a few times. The genes are TRBV20-1 and TRBJ2-5; 8 bases are a match to TRBD1. The J segment lost 5 bases and the V segment lost 6 bases, leaving 14 bases of the junction unmatched. Germline V gives CDR1 DFQATT, CDR2 SNEGSKA (reference sequence). This CDR3 has 15 amino acids. CDR3 protein: CSAPKTGAMGETQYF. CDR3 bases: TGCAGTGCCCCTAAGACAGGGGCCATGGGGGAGACCCAGTACTTC.

The V and J genes are TRBV5-1 and TRBJ2-1, with 7 bases identical to TRBD2. The trim removed 2 bases at V and 3 bases at J, leaving 5 bases unmatched. Germline values: CDR1 SGHRS, CDR2 YFSETQ. The CDR3 covers 15 residues. In nucleotides, the CDR3 is TGCGCCAGCAGCTTCCGGGAGGCTAGCTACAATGAGCAGTTCTTC. It yields the protein CASSFREASYNEQFF.

This clonotype was counted ten times or more. The V and J genes are TRBV7-2 and TRBJ2-1, with D perhaps being TRBD1 or TRBD2 (5 bases each). CDR1 and CDR2 (germline): SGHTA, FQGNSA. Between the trimmed V and J ends, which lost 6 bases and 4 bases, there was a span of 10 bases. The CDR3 runs 13 residues. CDR3 sequence: CASSGDPYNEQFF. CDR3 DNA: TGTGCCAGCAGTGGGGACCCATACAATGAGCAGTTCTTC.

Only a few counts were recorded for this clonotype. The chain employs TRBV6-5 and TRBJ2-5, with unresolved D. Germline V lookup: CDR1 MNHEY, CDR2 SVGAGI. With 2 bases removed from V and 5 bases from J, the gap between germline ends came to 12 bases. The CDR3 runs 14 residues. CDR3 sequence (DNA): TGTGCCAGCAGTTACGTCGGATTGGGGGAGACCCAGTACTTC. It encodes CASSYVGLGETQYF.

As for this clonotype: This may come from a read error, since a much larger clone is one base off. V is TRBV7-8 and J is TRBJ2-7; possible D gene TRBD2, 5 bases. CDR1 is SGHVS, CDR2 FQNEAQ, per germline. This CDR3 comprises 17 residues. In nucleotides, the CDR3 is TGTACCAGCAGCTTAGCGCTTAGTGAGGAGTTGCCCTACGAGCAGTACTTC. This sequence encodes CTSSLALSEELPYEQYF.

J is TRBJ2-1 and V is TRBV5-6; 12 positions match TRBD2. Losses at the gene ends were 0 bases for V and 6 bases for J; bases not matched to a gene: 4. Germline loops: CDR1 SGHDT, CDR2 YYEEEE. This CDR3 is 16 amino acids long. CDR3 sequence reads: CASSLVPSGRANEQFF. CDR3 nucleotide sequence: TGTGCCAGCAGCTTGGTGCCTAGCGGGAGGGCCAATGAGCAGTTCTTC.

The table lists this clonotype with a count of one. This sequence may be a read error, since a much larger clone differs from it by one base. The chain has TRBV5-1 and TRBJ2-7; 7 bases align to TRBD1. Per the germline V gene, CDR1 is SGHRS and CDR2 is YFSETQ. Trimming removed 7 bases from V and 0 bases from J; junction bases left unmatched: 7. The CDR3 extends over 14 amino acids. The CDR3 DNA is TGCGCCAGCGGCTCCTCAGGGGGCTCCTACGAGCAGTACTTC. Translation gives CASGSSGGSYEQYF.

Only a few counts were recorded for this clonotype. This sequence joins TRBV5-1 and TRBJ2-3, with 9 nucleotides matching TRBD2. Germline V CDR1 and CDR2: SGHRS, YFSETQ. The CDR3 is 15 amino acids. Trimming cost V 0 bases and J 6 bases; bases outside gene matches: 5. CDR3 nucleotides: TGCGCCAGCAGCTTGGTAGCGGGAGAGGCGGATACGCAGTATTTT. Translated, it gives CASSLVAGEADTQYF.

The rearrangement links TRBV9 to TRBJ1-1; 8 nucleotides agree with TRBD1. After removal of 4 bases from V and 0 bases from J, the junction contained 14 bases not matched to a gene. Germline lookup yields CDR1 SGDLS and CDR2 YYNGEE. The CDR3 runs to 18 residues. The CDR3 DNA reads TGTGCCAGCAGCATCCAGCCGCAGGGGGCCGTGATGAACACTGAAGCTTTCTTT. The encoded protein is CASSIQPQGAVMNTEAFF.

This clonotype has a count of ten or more. The chain couples TRBV28 to TRBJ2-2; D uncertain. CDR1 MDHEN and CDR2 SYDVKM come from the germline V gene. V lost 6 bases to trimming and J lost 6 bases, with 11 bases between them. This CDR3 comprises 13 residues. CDR3 in amino acids: CASRTFSSGELFF. CDR3 DNA sequence: TGTGCCAGCAGGACCTTCTCTTCCGGGGAGCTGTTTTTT.

This clonotype appeared many times. The chain is built from TRBV20-1 and TRBJ1-1, with TRBD1 identical over 7 bases. The germline CDR1 and CDR2 sequences are DFQATT and SNEGSKA (reference sequence). V lost 6 bases and J lost 6; bases outside the gene matches: 4. The CDR3 sequence is 11 residues long. CDR3 sequence: CSAIGQAEAFF. Here the CDR3 DNA reads TGCAGTGCCATCGGACAGGCTGAAGCTTTCTTT.

This clonotype occurred many times. This chain uses TRBV6-1 with TRBJ2-7; D unresolved. Germline CDR1 and CDR2: MNHNS and SASEGT. This CDR3 spans 14 amino acids. V was clipped by 7 bases and J by 2 bases, with 15 bases between them. CDR3 protein: CASTEGPRAYEQYF. In DNA form, the CDR3 reads TGTGCCAGCACCGAAGGTCCCCGCGCCTACGAGCAGTACTTC.

This chain uses TRBV24-1 with TRBJ2-4; the D gene could be TRBD1 or TRBD2 (5 bases each). Trimming cost V 3 bases and J 7 bases, with 15 bases left between them. In germline, CDR1 is KGHDR, CDR2 SFDVKD. This CDR3 is built from 15 residues. CDR3 region: CATSDAGTSRNIQYF. The CDR3 nucleotides read TGTGCCACCAGTGATGCCGGGACGTCTCGCAACATTCAGTACTTC.

This clonotype has at least ten counts. This chain joins TRBV20-1 and TRBJ2-7; 9 bases agree with TRBD2. Germline V gives CDR1 DFQATT, CDR2 SNEGSKA (reference sequence). V lost 0 bases and J lost 5; bases outside the gene matches: 8. The CDR3 totals 15 residues. CDR3 in DNA: TGCAGTGCTAGAGATTTTCTAGCGGGATACCACGAGCAGTACTTC. It is translated as CSARDFLAGYHEQYF.

The chain is built from TRBV5-1 and TRBJ2-1, with a possible D match to TRBD1 (6 bases). Trimming pared 3 bases from V and 2 bases from J, leaving 9 bases between. Germline values: CDR1 SGHRS, CDR2 YFSETQ. There are 14 residues in the CDR3. CDR3: CASSSQGPYNEQFF. CDR3 nucleotide sequence: TGCGCCAGCAGCTCGCAGGGGCCCTACAATGAGCAGTTCTTC.

The table lists this clonotype with many counts. This chain connects TRBV12-3 or TRBV12-4 to TRBJ2-3; tentatively, D is TRBD2 (6 bases). This CDR3 is built from 19 residues. V dropped 5 bases and J dropped 7 bases, with 31 bases sitting between them. CDR3: CASSTSSGLGGAQWNTQYF. The CDR3 DNA sequence: TGTGCCAGCAGTACCAGTTCGGGCCTTGGCGGGGCACAGTGGAATACGCAGTATTTT.

This clonotype has a count of ten or more. The genes are TRBV7-2 and TRBJ2-1; 14 nucleotides agree with TRBD2. Per germline, CDR1 SGHTA and CDR2 FQGNSA. CDR3 length: 16 residues. V lost 5 bases to trimming and J lost 8 bases; unmatched junction nucleotides: 8. CDR3 loop: CASSISGTSGSYEQFF. CDR3 sequence (DNA): TGTGCCAGCAGCATATCCGGGACTAGCGGGAGTTATGAGCAGTTCTTC.

This clonotype was picked up a small number of times. The CDR3 here is CATRSGRDYNEQFF. CDR3 DNA: TGTGCCACCAGGAGCGGGCGGGATTACAATGAGCAGTTCTTC. The chain joins TRBV24-1 to TRBJ2-1; TRBD2 might be the D (6 bases). Per the germline V gene, CDR1 is KGHDR and CDR2 is SFDVKD. The CDR3 has 14 residues. V lost 7 bases and J 4 bases, leaving 13 bases between the germline ends.

This chain links TRBV10-1 with TRBJ2-2, with D tentatively TRBD1 or TRBD2 (5 bases each). Per germline, CDR1 WNHNN and CDR2 SYGVQD (reference sequence). The V end was cut by 6 bases, the J end by 4 bases, with 18 bases between. This CDR3 has 16 residues. For the CDR3, the DNA is TGCGCCAGCAGCCCCGGGGCTCTGATGAGCACCGGGGAGCTGTTTTTT. Protein: CASSPGALMSTGELFF.

This clonotype was observed at least ten times. V usage is TRBV6-1 and J usage is TRBJ1-5; D call uncertain. The V gene lost 3 bases and the J gene lost 6 bases, with 9 bases spanning the gap. The CDR3 is made up of 13 amino acids. Germline loops: CDR1 MNHNS, CDR2 SASEGT. CDR3: CASSDLRVQPQHF. In DNA form, the CDR3 reads TGTGCCAGCAGTGATCTTCGGGTTCAGCCCCAGCATTTT.

This clonotype was seen many times. This chain joins TRBV12-3 or TRBV12-4 and TRBJ2-5, with 10 bases matching TRBD2. The CDR3 contains 17 residues. J gave up 0 bases and V 7 bases, and 11 bases lay outside the gene matches. In nucleotides, the CDR3 is TGTGCCAGCACCCCTCATACTAGCGGGACCGACCAAGAGACCCAGTACTTC. It codes for CASTPHTSGTDQETQYF.

This clonotype was counted at least ten times. The chain links TRBV6-1 to TRBJ1-5; no reliable D call. Germline loops: CDR1 MNHNS, CDR2 SASEGT. This CDR3 region has 15 residues. V was clipped by 2 bases and J by 2 bases, with 10 bases between them. Written as DNA, the CDR3 is TGTGCCAGCAGTGAAAAATCTGGGGGCAATCAGCCCCAGCATTTT. Translating gives CASSEKSGGNQPQHF.

The gene calls are TRBV19 and TRBJ1-4; D is perhaps TRBD1 (5 bases). The CDR3 is 12 residues long. The V end lost 9 bases, the J end lost 6 bases, and 11 bases lay between the germline ends. Germline V gives CDR1 LNHDA, CDR2 SQIVND (reference sequence). The CDR3 protein is CASRALDEKLFF. Written as DNA, the CDR3 is TGTGCCAGCAGGGCCCTCGATGAAAAACTGTTTTTT.

This clonotype was recorded many times. CDR3 in amino acids: CASSASTRSGDEQYF. In nucleotides, the CDR3 is TGTGCCAGCAGCGCAAGTACTAGATCCGGCGACGAGCAGTACTTC. The rearrangement links TRBV9 to TRBJ2-7, with D possibly TRBD2 on 5 matching bases. Trimming removed 3 bases from V and 5 bases from J, with 18 bases in between. CDR1 SGDLS and CDR2 YYNGEE come from the germline V gene. This CDR3 region has 15 residues.

This clonotype was seen many times. The chain joins TRBV6-2 or TRBV6-3 to TRBJ1-5; TRBD1 agrees at 9 bases. The CDR3 has 17 amino acids. With 2 bases clipped from V and 2 bases from J, the junction kept 7 bases outside the gene matches. Germline V gene lookup returns CDR1 MNHEY and CDR2 SVGEGT. CDR3 nucleotide sequence: TGTGCCAGCAGTTACCTCTTCACAGGGGGCCGCAATCAGCCCCAGCATTTT. Residues: CASSYLFTGGRNQPQHF.

This clonotype was seen a few times. A read error may account for a junction end that differs from germline. The V and J genes are TRBV29-1 and TRBJ2-2; possibly TRBD2 for D (6 bases). The germline gives CDR1 SQVTM, CDR2 ANQGSEA. The CDR3 contains 13 residues. The CDR3, as DNA: TGCAGCGTTCAAAGTATACCGGGCGGGGAGCTGTCTTTT. It encodes CSVQSIPGGELSF.

This clonotype has ten or more counts. The chain joins TRBV5-6 to TRBJ2-1; perhaps TRBD2 as D (6 bases). Per germline, CDR1 SGHDT and CDR2 YYEEEE. The CDR3 has 16 residues. Trimming took 0 bases from V and 0 from J, leaving 10 bases between them. The CDR3 spells CASSLVAGSSYNEQFF. DNA for the CDR3: TGTGCCAGCAGCTTGGTGGCGGGAAGCTCCTACAATGAGCAGTTCTTC.

Many counts were recorded for this clonotype. This rearrangement joins TRBV7-2 to TRBJ2-3; tentatively, D is TRBD1 or TRBD2 (7 bases each). V was shortened by 7 bases and J by 7 bases, with 15 bases between the two germline ends. The germline V gene encodes CDR1 SGHTA and CDR2 FQGNSA. The CDR3 is made up of 13 amino acids. CDR3 sequence reads: CASNQGGTNTQYF. The CDR3 coding sequence is TGTGCCAGCAACCAGGGGGGGACGAATACGCAGTATTTT.

This clonotype was seen a handful of times. The V gene is TRBV10-3, the J gene TRBJ1-4; 9 bases align to TRBD1. V lost 0 bases to trimming and J lost 8 bases; unmatched junction nucleotides: 4. The germline V gene encodes CDR1 ENHRY and CDR2 SYGVKD. The length of the CDR3 is 15 residues. The CDR3 protein is CAISESGTGSEKLFF. CDR3 sequence (DNA): TGTGCCATCAGTGAGTCCGGGACAGGGTCCGAAAAACTGTTTTTT.